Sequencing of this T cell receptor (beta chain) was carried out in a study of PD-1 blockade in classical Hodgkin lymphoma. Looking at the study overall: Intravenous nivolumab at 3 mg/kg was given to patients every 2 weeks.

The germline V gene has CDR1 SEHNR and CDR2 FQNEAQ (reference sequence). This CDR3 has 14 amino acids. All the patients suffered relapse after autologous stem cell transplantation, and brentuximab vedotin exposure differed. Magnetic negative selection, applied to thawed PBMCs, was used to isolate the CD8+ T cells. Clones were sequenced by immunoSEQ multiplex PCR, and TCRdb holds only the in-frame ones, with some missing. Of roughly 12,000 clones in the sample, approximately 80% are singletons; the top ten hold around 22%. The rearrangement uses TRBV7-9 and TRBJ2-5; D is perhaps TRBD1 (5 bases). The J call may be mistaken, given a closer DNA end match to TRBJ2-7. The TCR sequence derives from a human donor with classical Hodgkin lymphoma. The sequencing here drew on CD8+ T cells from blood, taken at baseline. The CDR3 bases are TGTGCCAGCAGCCCAGGTGGGGCATTCTACGAGCAGTACTTC. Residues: CASSPGGAFYEQYF.